The rows below give T cell receptor beta chains drawn from one sample of a study of early T cells in non-severe SARS-CoV-2 infection. TCRdb itself ran the 5' RACE reads through MiXCR, one entry per CDR3 protein. The sample has tens of thousands of distinct CDR3 sequences, under 30% seen once; the top ten hold just over 4.5%. This specimen was whole blood, taken at baseline. These receptor sequences come from an adult who was a healthcare worker with PCR-confirmed SARS-CoV-2 infection or an uninfected control (not recorded which). CDR3s include the opening cysteine and the closing phenylalanine or tryptophan. The D gene is left open where the match is weak. Part of the rows lack a size; the others show once, few, many or a class for expanded clones.

TRBJ2-3 . . TRBV20-1 CSAMLGGTDTQYF TGCAGTGCAATGCTAGGGGGCACAGATACGCAGTATTTT
TRBJ1-2 . medium-sized TRBV19 CASSSGESAGYTF TGTGCCAGTAGTTCAGGGGAGTCGGCTGGCTACACCTTC
TRBJ1-2 . . TRBV7-8 CASSPGTNYGYTF TGTGCCAGCAGCCCAGGGACTAACTATGGCTACACCTTC
TRBJ2-7 TRBD1 . TRBV7-2 CASSLAGQGATITYEQYF TGTGCCAGCAGCTTAGCGGGACAGGGGGCTACCATCACCTACGAGCAGTACTTC
TRBJ2-7 . many TRBV18 CASSPPNRGGLSEQYF TGTGCCAGCTCACCACCGAACAGGGGGGGACTGTCCGAGCAGTACTTC
TRBJ2-7 TRBD1 . TRBV4-1 CASSLDRGLYEQYF TGCGCCAGCAGCCTGGACAGGGGGCTCTACGAGCAGTACTTC
TRBJ2-5 . . TRBV29-1 CSVEKEAQETQYF TGCAGCGTTGAAAAAGAAGCCCAAGAGACCCAGTACTTC
TRBJ2-5 . . TRBV20-1 CSARSAGRQETQYF TGCAGTGCTAGATCGGCGGGCCGCCAAGAGACCCAGTACTTC
TRBJ2-3 . few TRBV2 CASSVIHTDTQYF TGTGCCAGCAGTGTAATACACACAGATACGCAGTATTTT
TRBJ1-1 . . TRBV5-4 CASSPWGSMNTEAFF TGTGCCAGCAGCCCCTGGGGCAGTATGAACACTGAAGCTTTCTTT
TRBJ1-6 TRBD1 . TRBV7-2 CASSLSGTGLSPLHF TGTGCCAGCAGCCTATCAGGGACAGGGCTATCACCCCTCCACTTT
TRBJ1-6 TRBD1 . TRBV12-3/TRBV12-4 CASRTTGNSPLHF TGTGCCAGCCGTACGACAGGGAATTCACCCCTCCACTTT
TRBJ2-7 . few TRBV20-1 CSARIPGLYEQYF TGCAGTGCTAGAATACCAGGATTATACGAGCAGTACTTC
TRBJ2-1 . few TRBV7-8 CASNSGRMNNEQFF TGTGCCAGCAATTCGGGCAGGATGAACAATGAGCAGTTCTTC
TRBJ2-7 . few TRBV21-1 CASSKDSATSYEQYF TGTGCCAGCAGCAAAGATTCGGCCACTTCCTACGAGCAGTACTTC